This T cell receptor (beta chain) was found in a study of OX40 agonist ivuxolimab in advanced cancers. About the full investigation: Ivuxolimab was a fully human IgG2 agonistic monoclonal antibody targeting the costimulatory receptor OX40 (CD134). Intravenous ivuxolimab was administered to patients every 2 weeks at six dose levels: 0.01, 0.1, 0.3, 1.5, 3 and 10 mg/kg. Of the approximately 54 patients in dose escalation, some 19 had hepatocellular carcinoma, approximately 15 had melanoma, 9 had renal cell carcinoma and 9 had head and neck cancer. In the dose-escalation cohort, roughly 82% of patients were male, and the mean age was roughly 56 years with a range of roughly 20 to 80. Prior anti-PD-1, anti-PD-L1 or anti-CTLA-4 therapy was permitted, and checkpoint inhibitors had been received by less than 45% of dose-escalation patients. Partial responses occurred in three dose-escalation patients, of whom one had hepatocellular carcinoma and two had cutaneous melanoma. Peripheral TCRbeta sequencing aimed to test whether ivuxolimab altered TCR sequence diversity and caused clonal T-cell expansion. The paper reports the monotherapy dose-escalation portion (N of about 54 patients) of the phase I ivuxolimab trial.

The research as a whole found: After ivuxolimab, expanded clones were on average more numerous among CD8+ T cells than among CD4+ T cells. In partial responders in the 0.1-3.0 mg/kg groups, normalized peripheral clonal expansion was found to be among the lowest, especially among CD8+ T cells. Antigen specificity was not determined for the clonally expanded peripheral T cells. At doses of 0.1 to 3.0 mg/kg, clonal expansion of both CD4+ and CD8+ blood T cells was observed from baseline to week 6. Low levels of normalized T-cell clonal expansion were also seen in some nonresponding patients.

To sequence the TCRbeta CDR3 region, genomic DNA was isolated from the sorted cells. The immunoSEQ Assay was used for sequencing of TCRbeta CDR3 regions. In its TCRdb copy, this immuneACCESS table keeps in-frame sequences only and misses some clones. Where compared with another copy, unresolved V genes explain less than half of these, and the others have no known cause. Counted in this sample were over 70,000 clones; about 86% of them appeared once. 2% of the sample lies in the top ten. CDR3 length: 15 amino acids, cysteine to phenylalanine. Only the CDR3 region is kept as DNA, spanning 45 bases read in frame from base 1. The germline V gene gives CDR1 as SGHAT and CDR2 as FQNNGV. The junction shows trimming of 1 base on V and 4 bases on J, plus 13 bases between the germline ends. Of note for this clone: The antigen this receptor binds is unknown. It has no much larger one-base neighbor in the sample; base qualities were not kept.

The trial excluded patients who had a history of autoimmune disease or were on systemic immunosuppression. Peripheral blood for TCR sequencing was collected from all dose cohorts at baseline, on cycle 4 day 1, and on cycle 7 day 1. The samples were drawn from a first-in-human, open-label, multicenter phase I dose-escalation trial of ivuxolimab. Adults with locally advanced or metastatic melanoma, renal cell carcinoma, hepatocellular carcinoma or head and neck squamous cell carcinoma were enrolled in the trial. Before TCR sequencing, CD4+ T cells and CD8+ T cells from peripheral blood were sorted into separate populations.

The chain was built from TRBV11-2 and TRBJ1-2, with no D gene named confidently. The sample in question was CD4+ or CD8+ T cells sorted from blood, obtained in a trial of the OX40 agonist ivuxolimab. This sequence originates from an adult with an advanced solid tumor such as melanoma, head and neck, liver or kidney cancer. The CDR3 protein is CASSLARVSPYGYTF. The bases read TGTGCCAGCAGCTTAGCCCGCGTTTCTCCCTATGGCTACACCTTC.